Presented here are 14 T cell receptor beta chains from one specimen sequenced in a study of blood T cell repertoires in COVID-19. This table comes from immunoSEQ multiplex PCR, and its TCRdb copy is limited to in-frame clones, with some not included. The sample carries about 270,000 clones, approximately 91% recorded once. Sequencing input: PBMCs or T cells enriched from blood (not recorded which). The receptor source for this set is a woman in her forties with acute COVID-19.

V is TRBV3-1 (or the pseudogene TRBV3-2) and J is TRBJ1-2; D remains ambiguous. This CDR3 has 13 amino acids. Trimming left V 0 bases short and J 5 bases short, with 7 bases between. The V gene's germline CDR1 is LGHDT and CDR2 YNNKEL (reference sequence). CDR3 coding DNA: TGTGCCAGCAGCCAAGACACGGTGTATGGCTACACCTTC. Protein: CASSQDTVYGYTF.

J is TRBJ1-5 and V is TRBV30; 7 positions match TRBD1. V shed 5 bases, J shed 4 bases, and the junction held 5 bases outside the gene matches. CDR1 and CDR2 (germline): GTSNPN, SVGIG (reference sequence). CDR3 length: 13 amino acids. CDR3 sequence: CAWGDRANQPQHF. CDR3 nucleotides: TGTGCCTGGGGAGACAGGGCAAATCAGCCCCAGCATTTT.

The count of this clone is one. The chain recombines TRBV18 with TRBJ2-2, with unresolved D. The V and J ends lost 3 bases and 8 bases respectively, with 7 bases between them. Germline CDR1 and CDR2: KGHSH and LQKENI. CDR3 length equals 12 residues. This chain's CDR3 is CASSPREGELFF. The CDR3 DNA follows: TGTGCCAGCTCACCTAGAGAAGGGGAGCTGTTTTTT.

This sequence joins TRBV19 and TRBJ1-5; D gene unclear. CDR1 is LNHDA, CDR2 SQIVND, per germline (reference sequence). The V and J ends lost 3 bases and 1 base respectively, with 7 bases between them. The CDR3 consists of 14 residues. This CDR3 reads CASSMERSNQPQHF. CDR3 DNA sequence: TGTGCCAGTAGTATGGAGAGAAGCAATCAGCCCCAGCATTTT.

This clone was counted a few times. The rearrangement uses TRBV28 and TRBJ1-2, with TRBD1 identical over 7 bases. Germline values: CDR1 MDHEN, CDR2 SYDVKM. J gave up 4 bases and V 6 bases, and 8 bases lay outside the gene matches. The CDR3 has 14 residues. The CDR3 sequence: CASSRSGTAYGYTF. Here the CDR3 DNA reads TGTGCCAGCAGCCGATCCGGGACAGCCTATGGCTACACCTTC.

CDR3 in amino acids: CASGPRFFQIYNEQFF. CDR3 bases: TGTGCTAGTGGTCCACGCTTTTTTCAGATTTACAATGAGCAGTTCTTC. V usage is TRBV12-5 and J usage is TRBJ2-1; D remains unclear. Germline V CDR1 and CDR2: LGHNT, FRNRAP. The CDR3 runs 16 residues. V gave up 5 bases and J gave up 4 bases, with 18 bases separating them.

The V call is TRBV7-9, the J call TRBJ2-7, with D unresolved. V gave up 1 base and J gave up 7 bases, with 8 bases separating them. This CDR3 region has 12 residues. Germline loops: CDR1 SEHNR, CDR2 FQNEAQ (reference sequence). CDR3 in amino acids: CASSLVVSEQYF. CDR3 nucleotide sequence: TGTGCCAGCAGCTTAGTTGTTTCGGAGCAGTACTTC.

The chain couples TRBV30 to TRBJ1-3; D remains unclear. V lost 3 bases to trimming and J lost 0 bases, with 18 bases between them. The CDR3 is made up of 17 amino acids. CDR1 GTSNPN and CDR2 SVGIG come from the germline V gene (reference sequence). CDR3 nucleotide sequence: TGTGCCTGGAGCCCCTCCCCGCAGGCCATCTCTGGAAACACCATATATTTT. Its protein product is CAWSPSPQAISGNTIYF.

The rearrangement joins TRBV4-1 to TRBJ1-4, with a tentative D call TRBD1 (6 bases). CDR3 length: 16 amino acids. V lost 5 bases, J lost 8 bases, and 21 bases lay in between. Germline V lookup: CDR1 MGHRA, CDR2 YSYEKL. The CDR3 DNA is TGCGCCAGCAGCTTGGACAGCGAGGGTTTTGGGGAAAAACTGTTTTTT. Protein: CASSLDSEGFGEKLFF.

This chain uses TRBV11-2 with TRBJ2-3, with TRBD2 as a possible D gene (6 bases). Germline-derived CDR1 and CDR2 are SGHAT and FQNNGV. The V and J ends lost 0 bases and 2 bases respectively, with 9 bases between them. There are 15 residues in the CDR3. CDR3: CASSLDRRDTDTQYF. The CDR3 nucleotides are TGTGCCAGCAGCTTAGATCGGAGGGACACAGATACGCAGTATTTT.

The rearrangement links TRBV18 to TRBJ1-1, with a tentative D call TRBD1 (6 bases). Germline V gene lookup returns CDR1 KGHSH and CDR2 LQKENI. The CDR3 has 13 residues. The V gene lost 6 bases and the J gene lost 5 bases, with 13 bases spanning the gap. This chain's CDR3 is CASSLQGGTEAFF. The CDR3 coding sequence is TGTGCCAGCTCCCTACAGGGAGGGACTGAAGCTTTCTTT.

CDR3 nucleotides: TGTGCCAGCAGCGCGCAGGGAGGCAACTATGGCTACACCTTC. Amino acids: CASSAQGGNYGYTF. The rearrangement links TRBV9 to TRBJ1-2, with TRBD1 as a possible D gene (5 bases). V was cut by 3 bases and J by 2 bases, with 11 bases left in between. The CDR3 has 14 amino acids. Looked up from germline, CDR1 is SGDLS and CDR2 is YYNGEE. The full variable domain, with the rest looked up from reference TRBV9 and TRBJ1-2, is DSGVTQTPKHLITATGQRVTLRCSPRSGDLSVYWYQQSLDQGLQFLIQYYNGEERAKGNILERFSAQQFPDLHSELNLSSLELGDSALYFCASSAQGGNYGYTFGSGTRLTVV.

This clone was observed a single time. The chain is built from TRBV18 and TRBJ2-7; TRBD2 might be the D (5 bases). Deletions cut 3 bases from V and 2 bases from J, with 11 bases between. Germline V gene sequence: CDR1 KGHSH, CDR2 LQKENI. The CDR3 consists of 14 residues. The CDR3 DNA is TGTGCCAGCTCACCCCTGGTGGAGGCCTACGAGCAGTACTTC. Its translation is CASSPLVEAYEQYF.

The chain combines TRBV11-3 with TRBJ2-5; 11 bases fit TRBD2. V gave up 0 bases and J gave up 5 bases; unmatched junction bases: 8. The CDR3 contains 17 residues. Germline V gene lookup returns CDR1 SGHNT and CDR2 YENEEA. CDR3 nucleotide sequence: TGTGCCAGCAGCTTAGACGTTCTAGCGGGAGGCCGGGAGACCCAGTACTTC. It encodes CASSLDVLAGGRETQYF.